This TCR beta chain was found in a study of neurological immune-mediated disorders. Trimming took off 0 bases at V and 5 bases at J, with 6 bases between the two ends. The germline V gene encodes CDR1 DFQATT and CDR2 SNEGSKA (reference sequence). There are 12 residues in the CDR3. This clonotype was seen repeatedly, ten times or more. A single record per CDR3 protein comes from TCRdb applying MiXCR to the 5' RACE reads. The sample has about 36,000 distinct CDR3 sequences, 10% seen once; the top ten hold roughly 7.1%. The TCR was taken from a woman aged 25 to 39 with HTLV-1-associated myelopathy (HAM/TSP). The V and J genes are TRBV20-1 and TRBJ2-3; no clear D gene. The material sequenced was PBMCs. CDR3 nucleotide sequence: TGCAGTGCTAGAGATTATGGAGATACGCAGTATTTT. Translating it yields CSARDYGDTQYF.